The table lists the clone carrying this T cell receptor beta chain with a count of one. The antigen is unknown. Time point given: newly diagnosed, previously untreated cHL patient sample. Comparator PBMCs were from newly diagnosed, untreated classical Hodgkin lymphoma. The data were obtained in a study of PD-1 blockade in classical Hodgkin lymphoma. The study, taken as a whole, reports: What drove the repertoire differences, possibly disease activity or prior therapy, has not been defined. Newly diagnosed patients were reported to start with lower TCR diversity than healthy donors.

The data were produced by immunoSEQ multiplex PCR, yet TCRdb's version contains in-frame clones alone and is incomplete. This table holds about 25,000 clones, 94% found once. Trimming took 3 bases from V and 0 from J, leaving 9 bases between them. This CDR3 comprises 14 residues. CDR1 LNHNV and CDR2 YYDKDF come from the germline V gene (reference sequence). The chain combines TRBV15 with TRBJ2-7; either TRBD1 or TRBD2 may supply D (6 bases each). The TCR originated in a human donor with classical Hodgkin lymphoma. Sequencing used peripheral blood mononuclear cells (PBMCs). Here the CDR3 DNA reads TGTGCCACCAGCAGGCGGGACAACTCCTACGAGCAGTACTTC. Amino acids: CATSRRDNSYEQYF.